The next 15 T cell receptor beta chains were all read from a single sample in a study of PD-L1 blockade in urothelial cancer. Sequencing was performed with immunoSEQ multiplex PCR; in TCRdb, only in-frame clones are kept and a portion is missing. The sample shows some 79,000 clones, 82% of them seen only once. The sample was PBMCs, taken around atezolizumab (anti-PD-L1) treatment. The receptors stem from a man between 70 and 80 years old with urothelial cancer.

This clone was detected once. This CDR3 is CASSFSGLSSYEQYF. In DNA, the CDR3 is TGTGCCAGCAGTTTTAGCGGCCTGAGCTCCTACGAGCAGTACTTC. The J gene is TRBJ2-7, the V gene TRBV28; D is perhaps TRBD2 (6 bases). The CDR3 is 15 residues long. V lost 3 bases and J 0 bases, leaving 12 bases between the germline ends. The germline gives CDR1 MDHEN, CDR2 SYDVKM.

This chain joins TRBV19 and TRBJ2-1; 8 bases agree with TRBD2. J gave up 5 bases and V 6 bases, and 3 bases lay outside the gene matches. The V gene's germline CDR1 is LNHDA and CDR2 SQIVND (reference sequence). CDR3 length: 13 amino acids. The CDR3 loop is CASSRREDNEQFF. CDR3 sequence (DNA): TGTGCCAGTAGCCGGCGGGAGGACAATGAGCAGTTCTTC. The complete variable domain, with remaining parts taken from reference TRBV19 and TRBJ2-1, reads DGGITQSPKYLFRKEGQNVTLSCEQNLNHDAMYWYRQDPGQGLRLIYYSQIVNDFQKGDIAEGYSVSREKKESFPLTVTSAQKNPTAFYLCASSRREDNEQFFGPGTRLTVL.

The genes are TRBV20-1 and TRBJ2-7; unclear D gene. The germline V and J ends were trimmed by 1 base and 2 bases, with 3 bases remaining between them. This CDR3 is 11 amino acids long. The V gene's germline CDR1 is DFQATT and CDR2 SNEGSKA (reference sequence). The CDR3 protein is CSARAAYEQYF. The DNA of the CDR3 is TGCAGTGCTAGAGCAGCCTACGAGCAGTACTTC.

The chain has TRBV15 and TRBJ2-7; D gene ambiguous. Trimming shortened V by 1 base and J by 2 bases, and 12 bases separated the two germline ends. CDR3 size: 15 residues. Per germline, CDR1 LNHNV and CDR2 YYDKDF (reference sequence). The CDR3 is CATSRGGVSPYEQYF. The CDR3 bases are TGTGCCACCAGCAGAGGAGGAGTCTCCCCCTACGAGCAGTACTTC.

There are a few counts of this clone. The rearrangement links TRBV5-1 to TRBJ2-1, with D perhaps matching TRBD1 (6 bases). V was pared by 0 bases and J by 5 bases, with 12 bases between. The CDR3 spans 15 residues. The germline V gene has CDR1 SGHRS and CDR2 YFSETQ. As DNA, the CDR3 is TGCGCCAGCAGCTTGGTATATCCAGGGGACAATGAGCAGTTCTTC. Translated: CASSLVYPGDNEQFF.

V is TRBV19 and J is TRBJ2-5; D is perhaps TRBD2 (6 bases). Germline lookup yields CDR1 LNHDA and CDR2 SQIVND (reference sequence). CDR3 length: 16 residues. V was cut by 1 base and J by 5 bases, with 17 bases left in between. CDR3 loop: CASSIGASVLQETQYF. The CDR3 nucleotides are TGTGCCAGTAGTATAGGGGCTAGCGTCCTCCAGGAGACCCAGTACTTC.

The chain recombines TRBV14 with TRBJ1-1; the D gene is possibly TRBD1 (6 bases). In germline, CDR1 is SGHDN, CDR2 FVKESK. The CDR3 length is 13 residues. The germline V and J ends were trimmed by 7 bases and 3 bases, with 12 bases remaining between them. CDR3 amino acids: CASNHDRHTEAFF. CDR3 sequence (DNA): TGTGCCAGCAACCATGACAGGCACACTGAAGCTTTCTTT.

This rearrangement joins TRBV6-1 to TRBJ2-7; 8 bases line up with TRBD1. The length of the CDR3 is 13 residues. Germline lookup yields CDR1 MNHNS and CDR2 SASEGT. The J segment lost 3 bases and the V segment lost 3 bases, leaving 1 base of the junction unmatched. The CDR3 nucleotides read TGTGCCAGCAGTGAGGGACAGGTCTACGAGCAGTACTTC. Translating it yields CASSEGQVYEQYF.

About this clone: At the DNA level, this CDR3 is encoded by other sequences in the same sample as well. The chain recombines TRBV11-3 with TRBJ2-7, with D possibly being TRBD1 (6 bases). The CDR3 sequence is 13 residues long. V dropped 2 bases and J dropped 3 bases, with 8 bases sitting between them. Germline V gene sequence: CDR1 SGHNT, CDR2 YENEEA. CDR3 in amino acids: CASSLLQGYEQYF. In nucleotides, the CDR3 is TGTGCCAGCAGCTTATTACAGGGCTACGAGCAGTACTTC.

The rearrangement joins TRBV5-1 to TRBJ2-1; 14 nucleotides align to TRBD2. J gave up 8 bases and V 4 bases, and 11 bases lay outside the gene matches. Germline V gene lookup returns CDR1 SGHRS and CDR2 YFSETQ. This CDR3 spans 17 amino acids. The CDR3 sequence is CASSRETSGRAFDEQFF. CDR3 nucleotide sequence: TGCGCCAGCAGCCGGGAGACTAGCGGGAGGGCCTTCGATGAGCAGTTCTTC.

The V call is TRBV5-4, the J call TRBJ2-5, with D possibly TRBD1 on 5 matching bases. Germline CDR1 reads SGHNT; CDR2 reads YYREEE (reference sequence). V was trimmed by 0 bases and J by 4 bases, leaving 7 bases between them. This CDR3 spans 13 amino acids. The CDR3 nucleotides read TGTGCCAGCAGCTTGGGCAGGGCAGAGACCCAGTACTTC. It yields the protein CASSLGRAETQYF.

The sample holds many counts of this clone. The genes are TRBV5-8 and TRBJ1-4; possibly TRBD1 for D (6 bases). Germline V gives CDR1 SGHTS, CDR2 YDEGEE. The CDR3 sequence is 18 residues long. V shed 4 bases and J shed 4 bases, with 23 bases lying between them. CDR3 amino acids: CASSPARGERTFNEKLFF. DNA for the CDR3: TGTGCCAGCAGCCCCGCCAGGGGTGAACGGACGTTTAATGAAAAACTGTTTTTT.

The genes are TRBV2 and TRBJ2-3; 11 bases are a match to TRBD2. V lost 6 bases and J lost 2; bases outside the gene matches: 4. The germline gives CDR1 SNHLY, CDR2 FYNNEI. The CDR3 loop spans 15 amino acids. The CDR3 here is CASRDSGGATDTQYF. The DNA for the CDR3 is TGTGCCAGCAGGGATAGCGGGGGGGCCACAGATACGCAGTATTTT.

The chain joins TRBV30 to TRBJ1-5, with D uncertain. V lost 2 bases to trimming and J lost 2 bases, with 7 bases between them. The CDR3 totals 13 residues. The V gene's germline CDR1 is GTSNPN and CDR2 SVGIG (reference sequence). CDR3 sequence: CAWSTGGNQPQHF. CDR3 in DNA: TGTGCCTGGAGTACGGGTGGCAATCAGCCCCAGCATTTT.

This clone was found a few times. CDR3: CASSPTRGFGYTF. The CDR3 bases are TGTGCCAGCAGCCCGACCAGGGGGTTTGGCTACACCTTC. The genes are TRBV7-2 and TRBJ1-2, with TRBD1 identical over 7 bases. The length of the CDR3 is 13 residues. J was trimmed by 7 bases and V by 5 bases; bases with no gene match: 7. Germline V gene data show CDR1 as SGHTA and CDR2 as FQGNSA.